The sequence of this T cell receptor beta chain was determined in a study of OX40 agonist ivuxolimab in advanced cancers. CDR1 is SGHNT, CDR2 YENEEA, per germline. The CDR3 has 17 amino acids. On this clone: The junction and the germline gene differ at one end; a read error may be behind it.

The method was immunoSEQ multiplex PCR; TCRdb's version includes in-frame clones alone and lacks a portion of them. This table holds approximately 69,000 clones, more than 70% found once. The source was CD4+ or CD8+ T cells sorted from blood, collected in a trial of the OX40 agonist ivuxolimab. The TCR originated in an adult with an advanced solid tumor such as melanoma, head and neck, liver or kidney cancer. The J gene is TRBJ1-1, the V gene TRBV11-3; the D gene is possibly TRBD1 (5 bases). The CDR3 nucleotides read TGTGCCAGCAGCCTAGAGATAAGGGGACCGGGATTGGCTGAAGCTTTCTTT. Amino acid sequence: CASSLEIRGPGLAEAFF.